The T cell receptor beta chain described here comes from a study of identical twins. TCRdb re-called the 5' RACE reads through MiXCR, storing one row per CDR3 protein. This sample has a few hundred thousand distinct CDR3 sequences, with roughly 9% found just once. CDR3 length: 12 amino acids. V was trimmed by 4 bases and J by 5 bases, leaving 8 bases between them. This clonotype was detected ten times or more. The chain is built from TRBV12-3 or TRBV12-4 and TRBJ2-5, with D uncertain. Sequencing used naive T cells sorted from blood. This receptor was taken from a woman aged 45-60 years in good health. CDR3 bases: TGTGCCAGCAGTTCCCCGGAGGAGACCCAGTACTTC. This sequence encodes CASSSPEETQYF.